The 31 T cell receptor beta chains given below trace back to one sample, sequenced in a study of T cell changes during pregnancy in multiple sclerosis. Assay used: immunoSEQ multiplex PCR; TCRdb lists only in-frame clones, some missing. The sample consists of about 93,000 clones, 75% to 95% of them appearing once. Sequences were derived from peripheral blood, sampled after pregnancy. The receptors come from a female donor in good health, enrolled as a control in a pregnancy study.

J is TRBJ2-7 and V is TRBV30; D perhaps matches TRBD1 (6 bases). CDR3 length equals 14 residues. Germline assignment: CDR1 GTSNPN and CDR2 SVGIG (reference sequence). Trimming left V 2 bases short and J 6 bases short, with 17 bases between. The CDR3 nucleotides read TGTGCCTGGAGTCAGGGGCACACTACGGGCGAGCAGTACTTC. Amino acid sequence: CAWSQGHTTGEQYF.

The chain couples TRBV18 to TRBJ1-4; no definite D call. This CDR3 is built from 13 residues. Trimming removed 5 bases from V and 5 bases from J, with 9 bases in between. CDR1 is KGHSH, CDR2 LQKENI, per germline. The CDR3 is CASSGGPNEKLFF. CDR3 DNA sequence: TGTGCCAGCTCAGGAGGTCCCAATGAAAAACTGTTTTTT.

The DNA for the CDR3 is TGTGCCAGCAGTAGACAGGGGGCCTACAATGAGCAGTTCTTC. Protein sequence: CASSRQGAYNEQFF. The V call is TRBV28, the J call TRBJ2-1; 9 bases match TRBD1. CDR1 and CDR2 (germline): MDHEN, SYDVKM. Losses at the gene ends were 5 bases for V and 2 bases for J; bases not matched to a gene: 1. The length of the CDR3 is 14 residues.

This chain connects TRBV7-8 to TRBJ2-3; 8 nucleotides align to TRBD2. The germline V gene has CDR1 SGHVS and CDR2 FQNEAQ. This CDR3 has 17 amino acids. V lost 1 base and J lost 2; bases outside the gene matches: 8. CDR3 loop: CASSLGFGGASTDTQYF. The CDR3 DNA sequence: TGTGCCAGCAGCTTAGGGTTCGGGGGGGCCTCCACAGATACGCAGTATTTT.

This clone appeared many times. The V and J genes are TRBV7-3 and TRBJ1-5; D unclear. CDR1 is SGHTA and CDR2 is FQGTGA in the germline V gene. This CDR3 has 13 amino acids. The V end lost 5 bases, the J end lost 9 bases, and 14 bases lay between the germline ends. The CDR3 sequence: CASSRDIQSPQHF. Here the CDR3 DNA reads TGTGCCAGCAGCCGGGATATCCAATCGCCCCAGCATTTT.

The chain joins TRBV9 to TRBJ2-1, with 8 bases aligning to TRBD1. V gave up 7 bases and J gave up 3 bases; unmatched junction bases: 15. Looked up from germline, CDR1 is SGDLS and CDR2 is YYNGEE. The CDR3 consists of 17 residues. The CDR3 protein is CASSDPSDRDDYNEQFF. CDR3 coding DNA: TGTGCCAGCTCGGACCCTTCGGACAGGGATGACTACAATGAGCAGTTCTTC. The entire variable domain, with the rest obtained from reference TRBV9 and TRBJ2-1, is as follows: DSGVTQTPKHLITATGQRVTLRCSPRSGDLSVYWYQQSLDQGLQFLIQYYNGEERAKGNILERFSAQQFPDLHSELNLSSLELGDSALYFCASSDPSDRDDYNEQFFGPGTRLTVL.

The chain joins TRBV9 to TRBJ2-2; TRBD2 matches 10 bases. V was clipped by 4 bases and J by 5 bases; unmatched bases: 23. This CDR3 comprises 21 residues. CDR1 is SGDLS, CDR2 YYNGEE, per germline. CDR3 loop: CASSTHLVTGLARGGTGELFF. Here the CDR3 DNA reads TGTGCCAGCAGCACCCATTTAGTGACGGGACTAGCGCGGGGAGGGACCGGGGAGCTGTTTTTT.

This clone was recorded once. This chain joins TRBV6-4 and TRBJ2-3; 8 nucleotides align to TRBD2. Germline V CDR1 and CDR2: MRHNA, SNTAGT. CDR3 length equals 17 residues. V was clipped by 3 bases and J by 2 bases; unmatched bases: 10. CDR3 residues: CASSELSGGGTTDTQYF. CDR3 DNA sequence: TGTGCCAGCAGTGAATTAAGCGGCGGGGGGACCACAGATACGCAGTATTTT.

The rearrangement links TRBV9 to TRBJ1-2; 7 bases fit TRBD1. This CDR3 region has 15 residues. Germline V CDR1 and CDR2: SGDLS, YYNGEE. V gave up 4 bases and J gave up 7 bases; unmatched junction bases: 13. CDR3 in DNA: TGTGCCAGCAGCCCCCGAGACAGGGCAGAAGCTGGCTACACCTTC. It codes for CASSPRDRAEAGYTF.

The rearrangement links TRBV9 to TRBJ2-3; 14 bases map to TRBD2. Germline assignment: CDR1 SGDLS and CDR2 YYNGEE. Trimming took 4 bases from V and 1 from J; bases not matched to a gene: 2. This CDR3 contains 16 residues. The CDR3 loop reads CASSPGLAGGTDTQYF. CDR3 sequence (DNA): TGTGCCAGCAGCCCGGGACTAGCGGGGGGCACAGATACGCAGTATTTT.

The chain is built from TRBV23-1 and TRBJ1-1; D is perhaps TRBD1 (5 bases). TRBV23-1 is filed as an ORF, its function uncertain. V was trimmed by 5 bases and J by 8 bases, leaving 6 bases between them. The CDR3 is 10 residues long. CDR3 coding DNA: TGCGCCAGCAGTTACAGGGAAGCTTTCTTT. Its translation is CASSYREAFF.

The chain employs TRBV7-2 and TRBJ2-1; D is unclear. This CDR3 comprises 14 residues. Germline CDR1 and CDR2: SGHTA and FQGNSA. V lost 1 base, J lost 3 bases, and 7 bases lay in between. Here the CDR3 reads CASSLGYNYNEQFF. DNA of the CDR3: TGTGCCAGCAGCTTAGGATACAACTACAATGAGCAGTTCTTC. Together with reference TRBV7-2 and TRBJ2-1, the CDR3 gives the full variable domain: GAGVSQSPSNKVTEKGKDVELRCDPISGHTALYWYRQSLGQGLEFLIYFQGNSAPDKSGLPSDRFSAERTGGSVSTLTIQRTQQEDSAVYLCASSLGYNYNEQFFGPGTRLTVL.

About this clone: Sequence at one end of the junction differs from germline and may be a read error. The chain links TRBV2 to TRBJ2-7, with D tentatively TRBD2 (6 bases). CDR3 size: 16 residues. The germline V gene has CDR1 SNHLY and CDR2 FYNNEI. As DNA, the CDR3 is TGTGCCAGCAGTCCGCCCGGACTACGGACCTCCCACGAGCAGTACTTC. Encoded protein: CASSPPGLRTSHEQYF.

The chain carries TRBV5-1 and TRBJ1-1; TRBD1 matches at 9 bases. The CDR3 is made up of 15 amino acids. V was clipped by 2 bases and J by 1 base; unmatched bases: 3. The V gene's germline CDR1 is SGHRS and CDR2 YFSETQ. In DNA, the CDR3 is TGCGCCAGCAGCTTCCAGGACAGGGGGAACACTGAAGCTTTCTTT. Its translation: CASSFQDRGNTEAFF.

Written as DNA, the CDR3 is TGTGCCAGCAGCTCTCGGACTGGTGTGGACGAGCAGTACTTC. This sequence encodes CASSSRTGVDEQYF. V and J are TRBV5-5 and TRBJ2-7, with a possible D match to TRBD2 (5 bases). Trimming pared 3 bases from V and 5 bases from J, leaving 15 bases between. This CDR3 is 14 amino acids long. CDR1 and CDR2 (germline): SGHKS, YYEKEE (reference sequence).

CDR3 DNA sequence: TGTGCCAGCAGCTTAGGGCAGAACACTGAAGCTTTCTTT. This encodes CASSLGQNTEAFF. This chain links TRBV7-9 with TRBJ1-1; no firm D call. Trimming removed 1 base from V and 1 base from J, with 4 bases in between. Germline lookup yields CDR1 SEHNR and CDR2 FQNEAQ (reference sequence). The CDR3 totals 13 residues. Filled out from reference TRBV7-9 and TRBJ1-1, the complete variable domain reads DTGVSQNPRHKITKRGQNVTFRCDPISEHNRLYWYRQTLGQGPEFLTYFQNEAQLEKSRLLSDRFSAERPKGSFSTLEIQRTEQGDSAMYLCASSLGQNTEAFFGQGTRLTVV.

CDR3 loop: CASSQFSGHTNYGYTF. DNA for the CDR3: TGCGCCAGCAGCCAATTCTCAGGGCACACTAACTATGGCTACACCTTC. V usage is TRBV4-3 and J usage is TRBJ1-2, with D possibly matching TRBD1 (5 bases). The V and J ends lost 2 bases and 0 bases respectively, with 13 bases between them. CDR3 length: 16 residues. Germline V gene sequence: CDR1 LGHNA, CDR2 YSLEER.

On this clone itself: This sample also contains other DNA sequences that code for the same CDR3. The gene calls are TRBV7-6 and TRBJ2-6; D is undetermined. Germline CDR1 and CDR2: SGHVS and FNYEAQ. The CDR3 runs to 15 residues. Trimming stripped 2 bases from V and 0 bases from J, with 5 bases between. CDR3 nucleotide sequence: TGTGCCAGCAGCTTATCCCTCTCTGGGGCCAACGTCCTGACTTTC. It yields the protein CASSLSLSGANVLTF.

In this sample, this clone turned up a few times. V is TRBV14 and J is TRBJ1-6; 7 bases agree with TRBD1. The germline CDR1 and CDR2 sequences are SGHDN and FVKESK. V dropped 3 bases and J dropped 5; count of bases not matched to a gene: 13. The CDR3 is 18 amino acids. CDR3: CASSHPPEGAAHNSPLHF. CDR3 in DNA: TGTGCCAGCAGCCACCCCCCGGAGGGGGCCGCCCATAATTCACCCCTCCACTTT. The complete variable domain, with remaining parts taken from reference TRBV14 and TRBJ1-6, reads EAGVTQFPSHSVIEKGQTVTLRCDPISGHDNLYWYRRVMGKEIKFLLHFVKESKQDESGMPNNRFLAERTGGTYSTLKVQPAELEDSGVYFCASSHPPEGAAHNSPLHFGNGTRLTVT.

This rearrangement joins TRBV10-3 to TRBJ2-1; D might be TRBD1 (6 bases). The V gene lost 10 bases and the J gene lost 8 bases, with 15 bases spanning the gap. There are 12 residues in the CDR3. CDR1 and CDR2 (germline): ENHRY, SYGVKD. CDR3 protein: CASPTGNDEQFF. The CDR3 DNA is TGTGCCAGCCCTACAGGGAACGATGAGCAGTTCTTC.

The chain combines TRBV2 with TRBJ2-5; TRBD2 matches at 16 bases. V was clipped by 8 bases and J by 3 bases; unmatched bases: 6. CDR1 is SNHLY and CDR2 is FYNNEI in the germline V gene. This CDR3 comprises 16 residues. The CDR3 DNA reads as TGTGCCAGCTCCCCGGGACTAGCGGGGGGGGAAGAGACCCAGTACTTC. This encodes CASSPGLAGGEETQYF. The full variable domain, rest sourced from reference TRBV2 and TRBJ2-5, is EPEVTQTPSHQVTQMGQEVILRCVPISNHLYFYWYRQILGQKVEFLVSFYNNEISEKSEIFDDQFSVERPDGSNFTLKIRSTKLEDSAMYFCASSPGLAGGEETQYFGPGTRLLVL.

The rearrangement joins TRBV11-2 to TRBJ1-1, with TRBD1 matching 8 bases. This CDR3 region has 18 residues. The J segment lost 5 bases and the V segment lost 2 bases, leaving 16 bases of the junction unmatched. Looked up from germline, CDR1 is SGHAT and CDR2 is FQNNGV. The CDR3 DNA reads TGTGCCAGCAGCTTATTTTTTGGGCGGGACAGGTTAGTAACTGAAGCTTTCTTT. Amino acid sequence: CASSLFFGRDRLVTEAFF.

This chain connects TRBV4-1 to TRBJ1-1; 7 bases match TRBD1. Looked up from germline, CDR1 is MGHRA and CDR2 is YSYEKL. Germline trimming cut 4 bases from V and 6 bases from J; bases unmatched to any gene: 8. There are 14 residues in the CDR3. CDR3 nucleotide sequence: TGCGCCAGCAGCCGGGTGGGGACAGCAGCTGAAGCTTTCTTT. It codes for CASSRVGTAAEAFF.

The chain links TRBV5-1 to TRBJ2-7, with 9 bases identical to TRBD1. The CDR3 is 14 residues long. The germline V gene has CDR1 SGHRS and CDR2 YFSETQ. Trimming at V came to 7 bases and at J to 2 bases, leaving 7 bases not matched to a gene. For the CDR3, the DNA is TGCGCCAGCGGTAGGGACAGGGCCCCCTACGAGCAGTACTTC. Its translation is CASGRDRAPYEQYF.

The rearrangement uses TRBV6-1 and TRBJ1-3, with a possible D match to TRBD1 (5 bases). The CDR3 spans 13 residues. Germline CDR1 MNHNS, CDR2 SASEGT. With 9 bases removed from V and 4 bases from J, the gap between germline ends came to 13 bases. In DNA form, the CDR3 reads TGTGCCAGTCCTTCTACAGGCGGAAACACCATATATTTT. Translation gives CASPSTGGNTIYF.

In DNA form, the CDR3 reads TGTGCCAGCAGCTTAAATACAGGGAGCACAGATACGCAGTATTTT. This codes for CASSLNTGSTDTQYF. This chain uses TRBV7-3 with TRBJ2-3; D is perhaps TRBD1 (6 bases). The germline V and J ends were trimmed by 1 base and 0 bases, with 8 bases remaining between them. This CDR3 comprises 15 residues. Germline-derived CDR1 and CDR2 are SGHTA and FQGTGA.

The genes are TRBV2 and TRBJ2-7; 7 bases match TRBD1. The CDR3 length is 12 residues. CDR1 is SNHLY, CDR2 FYNNEI, per germline. Germline trimming cut 10 bases from V and 2 bases from J; bases unmatched to any gene: 5. CDR3 sequence reads: CAIGDSPYEQYF. DNA of the CDR3: TGTGCCATAGGGGACAGCCCCTACGAGCAGTACTTC.

The V call is TRBV18, the J call TRBJ1-5; D is unresolved. CDR3 size: 17 residues. Trimming removed 4 bases from V and 3 bases from J, with 19 bases in between. Germline V CDR1 and CDR2: KGHSH, LQKENI. CDR3 loop: CASSLTGVPTPNQPQHF. In DNA form, the CDR3 reads TGTGCCAGCTCACTCACGGGTGTTCCAACCCCCAATCAGCCCCAGCATTTT.

The chain combines TRBV15 with TRBJ2-7; the D gene is possibly TRBD2 (6 bases). V dropped 0 bases and J dropped 2 bases, with 14 bases sitting between them. The length of the CDR3 is 16 residues. Per the germline V gene, CDR1 is LNHNV and CDR2 is YYDKDF (reference sequence). CDR3 protein: CATSRDGGDRAYEQYF. The CDR3 coding sequence is TGTGCCACCAGCAGAGATGGAGGGGATCGGGCCTACGAGCAGTACTTC.

The rearrangement joins TRBV4-1 to TRBJ1-5; possible D gene TRBD1, 5 bases. This CDR3 is built from 15 residues. CDR1 MGHRA and CDR2 YSYEKL come from the germline V gene. V lost 7 bases, J lost 0 bases, and 13 bases lay in between. This chain's CDR3 is CASKAGPYSNQPQHF. DNA for the CDR3: TGCGCCAGCAAGGCAGGGCCGTATAGCAATCAGCCCCAGCATTTT.

This clone has just one count. The chain has TRBV7-9 and TRBJ2-2, with 7 bases identical to TRBD2. There are 14 residues in the CDR3. Trimming at V came to 10 bases and at J to 6 bases, leaving 11 bases not matched to a gene. From germline, CDR1 is SEHNR and CDR2 FQNEAQ (reference sequence). The CDR3 loop is CANNRGGGAGELFF. The CDR3 nucleotides are TGTGCCAACAACCGTGGCGGGGGTGCCGGGGAGCTGTTTTTT. The entire variable domain, with the rest obtained from reference TRBV7-9 and TRBJ2-2, is as follows: DTGVSQNPRHKITKRGQNVTFRCDPISEHNRLYWYRQTLGQGPEFLTYFQNEAQLEKSRLLSDRFSAERPKGSFSTLEIQRTEQGDSAMYLCANNRGGGAGELFFGEGSRLTVL.